This passage covers 16 T cell receptor beta chains from one sample sequenced in a study of PD-1 blockade in classical Hodgkin lymphoma. Indicated time point: cycle 4 day 1 (C4D1), after 5 to 7 weeks of nivolumab. Each patient relapsed following autologous stem cell transplantation, and prior brentuximab vedotin exposure differed. It was by magnetic negative selection that CD8+ T cells were isolated from thawed PBMCs. Sequencing used immunoSEQ multiplex PCR; TCRdb keeps in-frame clones, though not all of them. Here the sample spans roughly 7,800 clones, about 76% being singletons. The starting material was CD8+ T cells from blood, obtained before the fourth cycle of nivolumab. These receptors all come from a human donor with classical Hodgkin lymphoma.

This sequence joins TRBV28 and TRBJ1-1; D gene ambiguous. The germline V gene encodes CDR1 MDHEN and CDR2 SYDVKM. V was pared by 1 base and J by 0 bases, with 24 bases between. This CDR3 is 20 amino acids long. The CDR3 sequence: CASSLLPGILPMMLNTEAFF. The CDR3 nucleotides read TGTGCCAGCAGTTTATTACCCGGGATCTTGCCGATGATGTTGAACACTGAAGCTTTCTTT.

This clone has a handful of counts. The chain recombines TRBV4-2 with TRBJ1-2; the D gene is possibly TRBD1 (5 bases). This CDR3 region has 15 residues. CDR1 and CDR2 (germline): LGHNA, YNFKEQ. Trimming removed 0 bases from V and 3 bases from J, with 11 bases in between. The DNA of the CDR3 is TGTGCCAGCAGCCAAGATCGTCAGGGACACTATGGCTACACCTTC. Translated: CASSQDRQGHYGYTF.

This chain uses TRBV19 with TRBJ1-1, with D perhaps matching TRBD1 (6 bases). Germline CDR1 reads LNHDA; CDR2 reads SQIVND (reference sequence). Between the trimmed V and J ends, which lost 2 bases and 6 bases, there was a span of 16 bases. The CDR3 has 15 amino acids. This CDR3 is CASSIYVGAGAEAFF. The DNA for the CDR3 is TGTGCCAGTAGTATATATGTGGGGGCAGGCGCTGAAGCTTTCTTT.

The chain is built from TRBV27 and TRBJ2-1; 7 bases are a match to TRBD2. Trimming at V came to 0 bases and at J to 1 base, leaving 6 bases not matched to a gene. Germline V gene data show CDR1 as MNHEY and CDR2 as SMNVEV (reference sequence). This CDR3 contains 17 residues. The CDR3, as DNA: TGTGCCAGCAGTTTATCGAATGGCGGGAGTTCCTACAATGAGCAGTTCTTC. Its translation is CASSLSNGGSSYNEQFF.

This rearrangement joins TRBV19 to TRBJ2-1, with no clear D. The V gene's germline CDR1 is LNHDA and CDR2 SQIVND (reference sequence). The CDR3 covers 14 residues. Trimming left V 5 bases short and J 7 bases short, with 15 bases between. CDR3 bases: TGTGCCAGTAGTCGCCAGAGCGAATGGAATGAGCAGTTCTTC. It translates to CASSRQSEWNEQFF.

In DNA form, the CDR3 reads TGTGCCAGCAGCGTAGGTCTTGGGCAGAACGAAAAACTGTTTTTT. Encoded protein: CASSVGLGQNEKLFF. The gene calls are TRBV9 and TRBJ1-4, with D hard to call. Trimming cost V 0 bases and J 8 bases, with 14 bases left between them. The CDR3 contains 15 residues. From germline, CDR1 is SGDLS and CDR2 YYNGEE.

V is TRBV13 and J is TRBJ2-1; TRBD2 matches 15 bases. V shed 3 bases, J shed 6 bases, and the junction held 9 bases outside the gene matches. CDR1 PRHDT and CDR2 FYEKMQ come from the germline V gene (reference sequence). The CDR3 loop spans 18 amino acids. The CDR3 DNA is TGTGCCAGCAGCTTGGGACTAGCGGGGGGTATGGTTTTCAATGAGCAGTTCTTC. As protein: CASSLGLAGGMVFNEQFF.

This clone turned up a few times. The rearrangement uses TRBV28 and TRBJ2-5; 9 nucleotides align to TRBD2. Germline lookup yields CDR1 MDHEN and CDR2 SYDVKM. V dropped 5 bases and J dropped 3; count of bases not matched to a gene: 19. The CDR3 consists of 19 residues. CDR3 in DNA: TGTGCCAGCAGTCCCCCATCGATGCATCTAGCGGGATGGGAAGAGACCCAGTACTTC. The encoded protein is CASSPPSMHLAGWEETQYF.

This clone was seen a few times. This chain joins TRBV7-9 and TRBJ2-2; weak D call: TRBD1 (5 bases). Trimming cost V 2 bases and J 3 bases, with 13 bases left between them. The CDR3 runs to 16 residues. Germline CDR1 SEHNR, CDR2 FQNEAQ (reference sequence). The DNA of the CDR3 is TGTGCCAGCAGCTTAAGGGGCACACCTTACACCGGGGAGCTGTTTTTT. Translated: CASSLRGTPYTGELFF.

The V gene is TRBV7-9, the J gene TRBJ2-1; TRBD2 matches 7 bases. The length of the CDR3 is 18 residues. Germline lookup yields CDR1 SEHNR and CDR2 FQNEAQ (reference sequence). V gave up 2 bases and J gave up 6 bases; unmatched junction bases: 16. CDR3 in amino acids: CASSLRLGGSFGSNEQFF. The CDR3 DNA follows: TGTGCCAGCAGCTTAAGACTCGGCGGGAGCTTTGGTTCCAATGAGCAGTTCTTC. The whole variable domain, remainder taken from reference TRBV7-9 and TRBJ2-1, is DTGVSQNPRHKITKRGQNVTFRCDPISEHNRLYWYRQTLGQGPEFLTYFQNEAQLEKSRLLSDRFSAERPKGSFSTLEIQRTEQGDSAMYLCASSLRLGGSFGSNEQFFGPGTRLTVL.

The chain couples TRBV9 to TRBJ1-6, with D possibly being TRBD1 (5 bases). The V gene's germline CDR1 is SGDLS and CDR2 YYNGEE. The length of the CDR3 is 18 residues. The V and J ends lost 7 bases and 3 bases respectively, with 23 bases between them. In DNA form, the CDR3 reads TGTGCCAGCCCTCTAGGGGAAACAGAAAGGGACTATAATTCACCCCTCCACTTT. As protein: CASPLGETERDYNSPLHF.

This clone was seen a single time. This chain uses TRBV4-2 with TRBJ2-7, with TRBD2 matching 15 bases. Germline V CDR1 and CDR2: LGHNA, YNFKEQ. This CDR3 has 18 amino acids. V lost 2 bases and J lost 6; bases outside the gene matches: 11. The chain's CDR3 is CASSQSGTSGGLGGEQYF. The DNA of the CDR3 is TGTGCCAGCAGCCAATCCGGGACTAGCGGGGGGCTCGGGGGCGAGCAGTACTTC.

Comment on this clone: The junction departs from germline at one end; a sequencing error may be responsible. The chain links TRBV5-4 to TRBJ2-1; D not resolved. The CDR3 covers 16 residues. Germline lookup yields CDR1 SGHNT and CDR2 YYREEE (reference sequence). The CDR3 nucleotides read TGCGCCAGCAGCCAAGATCCGGGCCAGACCGCCAATGAGCAGTTCTTC. This sequence encodes CASSQDPGQTANEQFF.

The chain is built from TRBV2 and TRBJ2-1; 11 nucleotides line up with TRBD2. Germline V lookup: CDR1 SNHLY, CDR2 FYNNEI. CDR3 size: 15 residues. After removal of 4 bases from V and 5 bases from J, the junction contained 4 bases not matched to a gene. The CDR3: CASSVLAGAHNEQFF. The DNA of the CDR3 is TGTGCCAGCAGTGTACTAGCGGGGGCTCACAATGAGCAGTTCTTC.

Here the CDR3 DNA reads TGTGCCAGCAGCTTACCGGGACAGCCGAACTATGGCTACACCTTC. This codes for CASSLPGQPNYGYTF. The rearrangement joins TRBV7-9 to TRBJ1-2; 7 bases match TRBD1. V lost 2 bases to trimming and J lost 2 bases; unmatched junction nucleotides: 5. CDR1 and CDR2 (germline): SEHNR, FQNEAQ (reference sequence). CDR3 length: 15 residues. The full variable domain, its missing parts supplied by reference TRBV7-9 and TRBJ1-2, is DTGVSQNPRHKITKRGQNVTFRCDPISEHNRLYWYRQTLGQGPEFLTYFQNEAQLEKSRLLSDRFSAERPKGSFSTLEIQRTEQGDSAMYLCASSLPGQPNYGYTFGSGTRLTVV.

The V and J genes are TRBV20-1 and TRBJ2-1, with D unclear. The CDR3 sequence is 11 residues long. Germline CDR1 and CDR2: DFQATT and SNEGSKA (reference sequence). Trimming shortened V by 0 bases and J by 8 bases, and 5 bases separated the two germline ends. In DNA, the CDR3 is TGCAGTGCTAGAGATCGATATGAGCAGTTCTTC. Translation gives CSARDRYEQFF.